The clone carrying this T cell receptor (beta chain) was seen a few times. The data were obtained in a study of blood T cell repertoires in COVID-19. In the study overall: Specimens from acute and convalescent COVID-19 originated in the United States, Italy and Spain.

Method: immunoSEQ multiplex PCR; TCRdb's copy keeps in-frame clones and lacks some. This table holds about 210,000 clones, approximately 80% found once. CDR3 size: 18 residues. This receptor was taken from a human donor in a cohort sampled during active COVID-19. The material sequenced was peripheral blood. This rearrangement joins TRBV21-1 to TRBJ1-3; the table's D call of TRBD1 was not tested on the DNA. TRBV21-1 is assigned pseudogene status. The CDR3 spells CASSKGPPQGGSGNTIYF. CDR3 sequence (DNA): TGTGCCAGCAGCAAAGGTCCCCCCCAGGGGGGATCTGGAAACACCATATATTTT.